This T cell receptor beta chain stems from a study of early T cells in non-severe SARS-CoV-2 infection. Background on the study: Sequencing of bulk RNA from unsorted whole blood was done, without chain pairing.

This clonotype was picked up many times. Antigen unknown. Study-wide results and limits: The study's VDJdb matching favored anti-spike CD8 responses and missed private and CD4 specificities.

The CDR3 loop spans 19 amino acids. Germline V gene data show CDR1 as DFQATT and CDR2 as SNEGSKA (reference sequence). The trim removed 6 bases at V and 0 bases at J, leaving 13 bases unmatched. Individual cDNA molecules received unique molecular identifiers. One entry per CDR3 protein, called by TCRdb with MiXCR from the 5' RACE reads. The repertoire holds 20,000 to 30,000 distinct CDR3 sequences, with about 4% as singletons. The clonotype comes from an adult who was a healthcare worker with PCR-confirmed SARS-CoV-2 infection or an uninfected control (not recorded which). Sequencing was performed on whole blood. V is TRBV20-1 and J is TRBJ2-4, with 14 bases aligning to TRBD2. The CDR3 loop reads CSALTRLAGGREAKNIQYF. Here the CDR3 DNA reads TGCAGTGCCCTAACCCGACTAGCGGGAGGGCGGGAAGCCAAAAACATTCAGTACTTC.